The 3 T cell receptor beta chains listed next were all sequenced from one sample in a study of identical twins. TCRdb processed the 5' RACE reads anew with MiXCR; each CDR3 protein has one entry. Among 700,000 or so distinct CDR3 sequences listed, 21% were seen once. These same records also appear under a second study, on T cells expressing NK-cell markers.

The source material was PBMCs. The receptors here all came from a woman aged 18 to 35 in good health.

This clonotype was counted between two and nine times. The V and J genes are TRBV5-1 and TRBJ2-1; 11 nucleotides match TRBD2. The J segment lost 3 bases and the V segment lost 7 bases, leaving 9 bases of the junction unmatched. The V gene's germline CDR1 is SGHRS and CDR2 YFSETQ. The CDR3 spans 16 residues. Here the CDR3 reads CASGQGLAAYYNEQFF. CDR3 DNA: TGCGCCAGCGGCCAGGGACTAGCGGCATACTACAATGAGCAGTTCTTC.

This clonotype was seen repeatedly, ten times or more. V and J are TRBV25-1 and TRBJ1-3, with unresolved D. The CDR3 length is 16 residues. From germline, CDR1 is MGHDK and CDR2 SYGVNS. V shed 3 bases and J shed 2 bases, with 14 bases lying between them. The CDR3 DNA follows: TGTGCCAGCAGTGACGGACGGGTGATACCTGGAAACACCATATATTTT. It is translated as CASSDGRVIPGNTIYF.

This clonotype was counted only a few times. The chain has TRBV29-1 and TRBJ2-5; 7 bases are shared with TRBD2. CDR3 length: 12 residues. CDR1 is SQVTM and CDR2 is ANQGSEA in the germline V gene. The V and J ends lost 7 bases and 2 bases, in that order; junction bases with no gene match: 4. CDR3 in DNA: TGCAGCGCCTGGGGGGGACAAGAGACCCAGTACTTC. It encodes CSAWGGQETQYF.